Shown below are 2 T cell receptor beta chains from a single sample sequenced in a study of blood T cell repertoires in COVID-19 (TCRdb year 2020). Receptors were amplified or captured by the immunoSEQ multiplex PCR assay. The table comes from immuneACCESS by way of TCRdb, which keeps in-frame sequences with V and J called. Part of the clones is missing from these tables; in studies checked, under half for an unresolved V gene and the rest for unknown reasons. The sample table lists fewer than 200,000 clones, roughly 90% of them with a count of one. Roughly 24% of the sample goes to the ten largest clones. Sequenced sample: peripheral blood. The receptor source for this set is a man aged 60 to 69 with acute or convalescent COVID-19.

The rearrangement links TRBV27 to TRBJ1-1, with D possibly matching TRBD1 (5 bases). Trimming removed 6 bases from V and 6 bases from J, with 14 bases in between. CDR1 MNHEY and CDR2 SMNVEV come from the germline V gene (reference sequence). CDR3 size: 13 residues. For the CDR3, the DNA is TGTGCCAGCAGACCAACAGGAACGGCTGAAGCTTTCTTT. It yields the protein CASRPTGTAEAFF.

This chain uses TRBV7-2 with TRBJ1-5, with no clear D. V shed 1 base and J shed 4 bases, with 8 bases lying between them. This CDR3 comprises 14 residues. Germline CDR1 is SGHTA and CDR2 is FQGNSA. In DNA, the CDR3 is TGTGCCAGCAGCTTAGTTTCCGGGAATCAGCCCCAGCATTTT. Translating gives CASSLVSGNQPQHF. The whole variable domain, filled in from reference TRBV7-2 and TRBJ1-5, reads GAGVSQSPSNKVTEKGKDVELRCDPISGHTALYWYRQSLGQGLEFLIYFQGNSAPDKSGLPSDRFSAERTGGSVSTLTIQRTQQEDSAVYLCASSLVSGNQPQHFGDGTRLSIL.